This passage covers 12 T cell receptor beta chains from one sample sequenced in a study of blood T cell repertoires in COVID-19 (dated by TCRdb to about 2020). To prepare the library, the immunoSEQ multiplex PCR assay was applied. In TCRdb, the immuneACCESS table is reduced to in-frame sequences with V and J assigned. These tables do not hold every clone; where another copy was compared, an unresolved V gene accounts for under half, and the others remain unexplained. The sample table holds about 280,000 clones, of which 88% were seen once. The ten largest clones take up more than 7.5% of the sample. Material for sequencing was peripheral blood. The receptors derive from a man aged 18 to 29 with active or convalescent COVID-19.

Comment on this clone: Other DNA sequences in the same sample also yield this CDR3. CDR3 sequence: CASSPTENTEAFF. Written as DNA, the CDR3 is TGTGCCAGCTCACCCACAGAGAACACTGAAGCTTTCTTT. J is TRBJ1-1 and V is TRBV18; D remains unclear. Germline CDR1 and CDR2: KGHSH and LQKENI. CDR3 length: 13 amino acids. Between the trimmed V and J ends, which lost 3 bases and 1 base, there was a span of 6 bases. Combining the CDR3 with reference TRBV18 and TRBJ1-1 gives the whole variable domain NAGVMQNPRHLVRRRGQEARLRCSPMKGHSHVYWYRQLPEEGLKFMVYLQKENIIDESGMPKERFSAEFPKEGPSILRIQQVVRGDSAAYFCASSPTENTEAFFGQGTRLTVV.

The chain has TRBV29-1 and TRBJ1-4; D may be TRBD1 (6 bases). The CDR3 is made up of 11 amino acids. Germline assignment: CDR1 SQVTM and CDR2 ANQGSEA. With 6 bases removed from V and 8 bases from J, the gap between germline ends came to 10 bases. The CDR3 reads CSVLRGEKLFF. The CDR3 DNA sequence: TGCAGCGTGCTGAGGGGGGAAAAACTGTTTTTT.

This chain uses TRBV5-6 with TRBJ1-2, with TRBD1 as a possible D gene (6 bases). V was pared by 3 bases and J by 4 bases, with 16 bases between. The CDR3 spans 15 residues. Germline CDR1 and CDR2: SGHDT and YYEEEE. The CDR3 loop is CASSSDLDRPYGYTF. CDR3 in DNA: TGTGCCAGCAGCTCGGACTTGGACAGACCCTATGGCTACACCTTC.

This chain joins TRBV5-1 and TRBJ1-6, with D tentatively TRBD1 (5 bases). Germline CDR1 reads SGHRS; CDR2 reads YFSETQ. The CDR3 is made up of 15 amino acids. V lost 0 bases and J 7 bases, leaving 11 bases between the germline ends. This CDR3 reads CASSLDAGGNSPLHF. CDR3 nucleotides: TGCGCCAGCAGCTTGGATGCGGGGGGGAATTCACCCCTCCACTTT.

J is TRBJ2-1 and V is TRBV4-1, with TRBD2 matching 8 bases. This CDR3 has 18 residues. V was clipped by 1 base and J by 4 bases; unmatched bases: 12. CDR1 MGHRA and CDR2 YSYEKL come from the germline V gene. The CDR3 bases are TGCGCCAGCAGCCAAGTAGGAAAAGTGCGGGGGGCTTACAATGAGCAGTTCTTC. This gives the protein CASSQVGKVRGAYNEQFF.

The chain recombines TRBV9 with TRBJ2-3; TRBD1 matches 7 bases. Germline V lookup: CDR1 SGDLS, CDR2 YYNGEE. The CDR3 loop spans 15 amino acids. J lost 2 bases, V lost 4 bases, and 7 bases had no gene match. CDR3 residues: CASSPEGANTDTQYF. CDR3 in DNA: TGTGCCAGCAGCCCCGAGGGGGCGAACACAGATACGCAGTATTTT.

J is TRBJ2-1 and V is TRBV7-9; TRBD2 matches at 8 bases. The CDR3 is 15 residues long. The ends lost 5 bases at V and 4 bases at J; junction bases unmatched: 7. Germline V gene sequence: CDR1 SEHNR, CDR2 FQNEAQ (reference sequence). Here the CDR3 reads CASSGLAGGYNEQFF. The CDR3 nucleotides are TGTGCCAGCAGCGGTCTAGCGGGTGGGTACAATGAGCAGTTCTTC.

The chain is built from TRBV9 and TRBJ2-7; 9 positions match TRBD1. The CDR3 totals 16 residues. CDR1 SGDLS and CDR2 YYNGEE come from the germline V gene. The V gene end was trimmed by 4 bases and the J gene end by 3 bases; junction bases not matched to a gene: 11. The CDR3 protein is CASSTYAGQGIYEQYF. Written as DNA, the CDR3 is TGTGCCAGCAGCACCTACGCGGGACAGGGCATCTACGAGCAGTACTTC.

The rearrangement links TRBV11-2 to TRBJ2-7; D is unclear. This CDR3 region has 14 residues. V lost 0 bases and J 2 bases, leaving 8 bases between the germline ends. From germline, CDR1 is SGHAT and CDR2 FQNNGV. CDR3 amino acids: CASSLDRSTYEQYF. Here the CDR3 DNA reads TGTGCCAGCAGCTTAGATCGGAGTACCTACGAGCAGTACTTC.

This chain uses TRBV10-3 with TRBJ2-5; 14 bases are a match to TRBD2. The CDR3 spans 20 residues. Germline-derived CDR1 and CDR2 are ENHRY and SYGVKD. The V and J ends lost 0 bases and 2 bases, in that order; junction bases with no gene match: 11. In DNA form, the CDR3 reads TGTGCCATCAGTGAGTCCCGACCGGGGACTAGCGGGGGCATACAAGAGACCCAGTACTTC. It encodes CAISESRPGTSGGIQETQYF.

The sample holds a few counts of this clone. The rearrangement joins TRBV19 to TRBJ2-1, with TRBD2 matching over 11 bases. J gave up 8 bases and V 10 bases, and 4 bases lay outside the gene matches. The CDR3 is made up of 12 amino acids. Per germline, CDR1 LNHDA and CDR2 SQIVND (reference sequence). The CDR3 bases are TGTGCCACCTTAGCGGGGGGGCATGAGCAGTTCTTC. It yields the protein CATLAGGHEQFF.

The chain combines TRBV2 with TRBJ2-3; possible D gene TRBD2, 6 bases. The CDR3 runs 14 residues. The germline gives CDR1 SNHLY, CDR2 FYNNEI. The germline V and J ends were trimmed by 7 bases and 1 base, with 12 bases remaining between them. The CDR3 nucleotides read TGTGCCAGCATCCGAGAGCGGGGCACAGATACGCAGTATTTT. This codes for CASIRERGTDTQYF.